This T cell receptor (beta chain) was profiled in a study of shared clonotypes between healthy human individuals. Notes on the study in general: What limited the represented genetic and exposure-history diversity was the small number of donors.

This clone was recorded once. Its specificity is not known. Different DNA sequences within this sample yield the same CDR3. The CDR3 loop spans 13 amino acids. Per the germline V gene, CDR1 is SGHTA and CDR2 is FQGNSA. The junction had 6 bases not matched to a gene; V was cut back by 5 bases and J by 5 bases. The assay was run at deep level. Authors' methods: ImmunoSEQ output held junction-only sequences without quality scores, so filtering differed. This table comes from immunoSEQ multiplex PCR, and its TCRdb copy is limited to in-frame clones, with some not included. The V and J calls and clone size were taken over from that table, and D and trimming were inferred from the DNA. The table has some 2,100,000 clones, approximately 96% seen once.

The clonotype comes from a man between 18 and 35 years old in good health. The chain has TRBV7-2 and TRBJ2-7; 7 bases agree with TRBD2. Material: naive CD4+ T cells sorted from blood. Subset in this sample: CD45RA+ positively selected. The CDR3 DNA follows: TGTGCCAGCAGCCGGACGGGGGGTGACGAGCAGTACTTC. Its protein product is CASSRTGGDEQYF.